This T cell receptor beta chain was recovered during a study of CD8 T cells in Susac syndrome. RNA totalling roughly 0.45 to 1 ug underwent reverse transcription with random hexamers. The immunoSEQ assay covered 54 Vbeta and 13 Jbeta segments for CDR3. TCRdb ran MiXCR on the immunoSEQ multiplex PCR reads and lists one entry per CDR3 protein. The repertoire holds 120,000 to 150,000 distinct CDR3 sequences, with more than 90% as singletons. Study-level results: An acknowledgment was made by the study that its TCR sequencing and HLA analysis involved relatively few individuals.

The germline gives CDR1 MGHRA, CDR2 YSYEKL. Trimming left V 1 base short and J 8 bases short, with 12 bases between. The CDR3 length is 14 residues. As concerns this clonotype: As yet, its antigen is unknown.

The chain joins TRBV4-1 to TRBJ1-5; no clear D gene. The sequence came from a human donor with Susac syndrome. Sequencing was carried out using CD4+ T cells from PBMCs. CDR3 bases: TGCGCCAGCAGCCAAGGGCGGGGTGGGGAGCCCCAGCATTTT. Its translation: CASSQGRGGEPQHF.